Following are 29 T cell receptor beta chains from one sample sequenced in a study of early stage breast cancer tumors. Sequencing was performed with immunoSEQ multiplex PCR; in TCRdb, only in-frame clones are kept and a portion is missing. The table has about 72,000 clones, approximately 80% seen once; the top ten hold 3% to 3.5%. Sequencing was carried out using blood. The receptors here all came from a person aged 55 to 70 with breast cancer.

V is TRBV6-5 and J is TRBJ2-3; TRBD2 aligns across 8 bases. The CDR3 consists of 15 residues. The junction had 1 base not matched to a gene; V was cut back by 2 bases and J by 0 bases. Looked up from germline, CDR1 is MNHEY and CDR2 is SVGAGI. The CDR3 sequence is CASSYLAGSTDTQYF. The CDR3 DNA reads TGTGCCAGCAGTTACCTAGCGGGTAGCACAGATACGCAGTATTTT.

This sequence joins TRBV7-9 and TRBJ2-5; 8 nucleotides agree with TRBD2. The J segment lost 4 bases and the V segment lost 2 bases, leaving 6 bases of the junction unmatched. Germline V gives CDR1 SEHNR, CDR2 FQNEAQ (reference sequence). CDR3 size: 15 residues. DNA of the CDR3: TGTGCCAGCAGCTTAATTCGGGCGGGAGGAGAGACCCAGTACTTC. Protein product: CASSLIRAGGETQYF.

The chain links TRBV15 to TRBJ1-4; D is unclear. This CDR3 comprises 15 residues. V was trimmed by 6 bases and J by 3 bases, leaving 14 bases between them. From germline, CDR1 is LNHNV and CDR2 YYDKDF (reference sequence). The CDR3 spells CATRADFLSNEKLFF. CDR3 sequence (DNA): TGTGCCACCAGGGCAGACTTCCTATCTAATGAAAAACTGTTTTTT.

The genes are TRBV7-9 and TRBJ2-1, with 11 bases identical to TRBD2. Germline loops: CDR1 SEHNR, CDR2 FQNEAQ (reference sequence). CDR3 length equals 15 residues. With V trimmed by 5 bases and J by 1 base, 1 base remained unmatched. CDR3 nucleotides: TGTGCCAGCAGCCGACTAGCGGGATCCTACAATGAGCAGTTCTTC. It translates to CASSRLAGSYNEQFF.

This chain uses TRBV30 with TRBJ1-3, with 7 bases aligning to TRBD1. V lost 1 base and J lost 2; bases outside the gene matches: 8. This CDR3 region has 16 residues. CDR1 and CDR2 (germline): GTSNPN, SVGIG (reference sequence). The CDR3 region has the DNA TGTGCCTGGAGTGGTTTCGGGACAGCCGCTGGAAACACCATATATTTT. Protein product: CAWSGFGTAAGNTIYF.

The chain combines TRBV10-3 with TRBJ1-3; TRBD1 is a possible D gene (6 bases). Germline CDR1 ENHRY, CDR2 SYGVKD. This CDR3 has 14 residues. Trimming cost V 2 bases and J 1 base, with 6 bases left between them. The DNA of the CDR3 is TGTGCCATCAGTGAGCAGGGGTCTGGAAACACCATATATTTT. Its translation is CAISEQGSGNTIYF.

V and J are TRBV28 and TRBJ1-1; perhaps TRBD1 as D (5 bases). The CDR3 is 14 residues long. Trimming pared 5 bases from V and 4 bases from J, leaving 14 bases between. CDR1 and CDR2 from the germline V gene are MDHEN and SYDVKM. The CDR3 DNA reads TGTGCCAGCAGTGTACAGGTTTCGAGCACTGAAGCTTTCTTT. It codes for CASSVQVSSTEAFF.

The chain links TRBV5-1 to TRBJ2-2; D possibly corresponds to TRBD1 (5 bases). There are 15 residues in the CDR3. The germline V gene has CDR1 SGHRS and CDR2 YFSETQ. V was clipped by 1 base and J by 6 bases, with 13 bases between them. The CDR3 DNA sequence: TGCGCCAGCAGCTTGCAAGGGGTTGGCGCCGGGGAGCTGTTTTTT. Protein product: CASSLQGVGAGELFF.

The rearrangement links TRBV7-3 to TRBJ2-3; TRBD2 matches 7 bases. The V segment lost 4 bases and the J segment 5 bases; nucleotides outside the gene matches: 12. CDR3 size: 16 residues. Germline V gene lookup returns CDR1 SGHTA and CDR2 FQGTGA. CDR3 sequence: CASSWTTGTTEDTQYF. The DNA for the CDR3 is TGTGCCAGCAGCTGGACCACCGGGACTACAGAAGATACGCAGTATTTT.

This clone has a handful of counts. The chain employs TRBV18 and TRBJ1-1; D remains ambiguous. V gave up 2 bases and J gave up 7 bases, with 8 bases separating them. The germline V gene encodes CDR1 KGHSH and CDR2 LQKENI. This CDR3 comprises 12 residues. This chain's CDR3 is CASSPTGVEAFF. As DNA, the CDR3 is TGTGCCAGCTCACCAACGGGAGTTGAAGCTTTCTTT.

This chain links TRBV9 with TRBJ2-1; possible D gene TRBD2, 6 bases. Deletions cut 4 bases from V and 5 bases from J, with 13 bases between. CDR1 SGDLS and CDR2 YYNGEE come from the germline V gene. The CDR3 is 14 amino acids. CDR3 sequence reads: CASSLGGSNNEQFF. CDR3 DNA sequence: TGTGCCAGCAGCCTTGGGGGGTCCAACAATGAGCAGTTCTTC.

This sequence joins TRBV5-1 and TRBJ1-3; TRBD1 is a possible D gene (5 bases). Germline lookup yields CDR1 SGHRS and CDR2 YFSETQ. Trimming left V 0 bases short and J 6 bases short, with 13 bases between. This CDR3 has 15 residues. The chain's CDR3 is CASSLDQGLANTIYF. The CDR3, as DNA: TGCGCCAGCAGCTTGGATCAGGGACTGGCAAACACCATATATTTT.

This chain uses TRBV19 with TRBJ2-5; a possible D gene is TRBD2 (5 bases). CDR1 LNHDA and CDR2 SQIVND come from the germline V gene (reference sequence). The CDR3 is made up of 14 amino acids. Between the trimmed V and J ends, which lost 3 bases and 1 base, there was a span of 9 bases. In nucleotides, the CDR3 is TGTGCCAGTAGTATTCGGGGTCCCCAAGAGACCCAGTACTTC. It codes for CASSIRGPQETQYF.

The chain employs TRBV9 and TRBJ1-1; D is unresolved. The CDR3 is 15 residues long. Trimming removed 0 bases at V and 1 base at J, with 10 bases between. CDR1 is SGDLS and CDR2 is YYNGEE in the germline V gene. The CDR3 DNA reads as TGTGCCAGCAGCGTAGGGGGAGGGCAGAACACTGAAGCTTTCTTT. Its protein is CASSVGGGQNTEAFF.

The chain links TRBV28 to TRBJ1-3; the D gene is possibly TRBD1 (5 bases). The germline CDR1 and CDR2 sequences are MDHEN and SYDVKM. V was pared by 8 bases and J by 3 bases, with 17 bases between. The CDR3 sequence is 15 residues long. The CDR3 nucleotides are TGTGCCAGCGGGTCGGGAGGGGCTCGTGGAAACACCATATATTTT. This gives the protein CASGSGGARGNTIYF.

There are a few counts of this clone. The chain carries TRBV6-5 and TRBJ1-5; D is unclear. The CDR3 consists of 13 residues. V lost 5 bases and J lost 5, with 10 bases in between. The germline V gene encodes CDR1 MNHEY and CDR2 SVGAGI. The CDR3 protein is CASSPRGDQPQHF. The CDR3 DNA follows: TGTGCCAGCAGTCCCCGAGGCGATCAGCCCCAGCATTTT.

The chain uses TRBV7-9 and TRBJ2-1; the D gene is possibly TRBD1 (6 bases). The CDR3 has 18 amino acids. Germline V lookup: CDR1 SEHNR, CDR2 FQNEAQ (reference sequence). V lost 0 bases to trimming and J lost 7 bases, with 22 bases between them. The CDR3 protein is CASSLAPQGTRSRNEQFF. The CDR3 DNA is TGTGCCAGCAGCTTAGCGCCACAGGGCACGAGGAGTCGGAATGAGCAGTTCTTC.

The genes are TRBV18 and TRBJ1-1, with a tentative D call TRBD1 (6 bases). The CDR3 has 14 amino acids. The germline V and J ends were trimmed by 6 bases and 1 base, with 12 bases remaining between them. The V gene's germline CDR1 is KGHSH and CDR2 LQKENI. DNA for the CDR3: TGTGCCAGCTCTCGAGAGGGACAGAACACTGAAGCTTTCTTT. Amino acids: CASSREGQNTEAFF.

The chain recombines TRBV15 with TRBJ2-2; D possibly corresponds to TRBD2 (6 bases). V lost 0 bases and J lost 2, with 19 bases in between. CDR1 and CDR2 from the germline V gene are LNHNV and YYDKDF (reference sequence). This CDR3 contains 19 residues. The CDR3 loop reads CATSRDWPSGGSNTGELFF. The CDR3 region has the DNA TGTGCCACCAGCAGAGATTGGCCCAGTGGGGGGAGCAACACCGGGGAGCTGTTTTTT.

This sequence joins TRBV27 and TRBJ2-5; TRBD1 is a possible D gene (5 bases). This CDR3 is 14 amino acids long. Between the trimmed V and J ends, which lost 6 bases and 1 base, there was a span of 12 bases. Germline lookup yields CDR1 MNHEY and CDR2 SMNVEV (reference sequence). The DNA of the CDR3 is TGTGCCAGCAGCCCTGTAGACAGCCAAGAGACCCAGTACTTC. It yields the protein CASSPVDSQETQYF.

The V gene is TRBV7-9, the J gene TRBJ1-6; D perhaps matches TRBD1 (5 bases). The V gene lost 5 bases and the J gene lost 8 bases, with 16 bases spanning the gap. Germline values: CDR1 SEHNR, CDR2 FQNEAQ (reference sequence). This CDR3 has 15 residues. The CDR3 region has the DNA TGTGCCAGCAGCCCTGTTGGGGGACGGGATTCACCCCTCCACTTT. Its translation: CASSPVGGRDSPLHF.

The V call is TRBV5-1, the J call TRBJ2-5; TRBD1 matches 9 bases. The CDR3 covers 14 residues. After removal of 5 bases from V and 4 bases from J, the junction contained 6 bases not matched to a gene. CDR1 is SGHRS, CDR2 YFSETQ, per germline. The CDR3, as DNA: TGCGCCAGCAGACTAGGACAGGGGTCAGAGACCCAGTACTTC. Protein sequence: CASRLGQGSETQYF.

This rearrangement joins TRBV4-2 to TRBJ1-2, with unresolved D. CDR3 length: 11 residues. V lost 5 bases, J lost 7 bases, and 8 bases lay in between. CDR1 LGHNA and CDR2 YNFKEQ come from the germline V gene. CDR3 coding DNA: TGTGCCAGCAGCTCCAGTGGTGGCTACACCTTC. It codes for CASSSSGGYTF.

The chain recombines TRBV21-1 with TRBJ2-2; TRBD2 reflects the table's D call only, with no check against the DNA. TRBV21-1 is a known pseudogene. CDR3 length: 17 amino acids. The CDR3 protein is CASSKAGEGANTGELFF. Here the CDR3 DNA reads TGTGCCAGCAGCAAAGCGGGGGAGGGGGCGAACACCGGGGAGCTGTTTTTT.

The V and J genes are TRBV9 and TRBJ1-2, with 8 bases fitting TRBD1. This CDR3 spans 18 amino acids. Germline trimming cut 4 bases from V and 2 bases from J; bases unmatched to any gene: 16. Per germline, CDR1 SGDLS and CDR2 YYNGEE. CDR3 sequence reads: CASSPEPGQGRVNYGYTF. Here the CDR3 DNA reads TGTGCCAGCAGCCCTGAACCCGGACAGGGCAGGGTCAACTATGGCTACACCTTC.

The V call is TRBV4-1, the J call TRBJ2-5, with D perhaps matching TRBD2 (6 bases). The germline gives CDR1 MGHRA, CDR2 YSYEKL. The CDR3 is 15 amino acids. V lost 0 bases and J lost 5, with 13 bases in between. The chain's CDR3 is CASSQDRDSGETQYF. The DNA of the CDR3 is TGCGCCAGCAGCCAAGATCGGGACTCGGGGGAGACCCAGTACTTC.

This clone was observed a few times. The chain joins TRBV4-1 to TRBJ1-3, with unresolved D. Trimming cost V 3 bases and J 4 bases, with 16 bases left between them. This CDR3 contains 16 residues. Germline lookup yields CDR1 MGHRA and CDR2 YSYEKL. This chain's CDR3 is CASSQTTGLTGNTIYF. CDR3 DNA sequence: TGCGCCAGCAGCCAGACAACCGGCCTGACCGGAAACACCATATATTTT.

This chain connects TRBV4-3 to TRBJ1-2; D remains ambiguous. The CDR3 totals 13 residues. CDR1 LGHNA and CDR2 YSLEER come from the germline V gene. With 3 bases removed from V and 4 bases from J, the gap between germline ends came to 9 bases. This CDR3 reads CASSHASSYGYTF. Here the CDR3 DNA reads TGCGCCAGCAGCCACGCCAGCTCCTATGGCTACACCTTC.

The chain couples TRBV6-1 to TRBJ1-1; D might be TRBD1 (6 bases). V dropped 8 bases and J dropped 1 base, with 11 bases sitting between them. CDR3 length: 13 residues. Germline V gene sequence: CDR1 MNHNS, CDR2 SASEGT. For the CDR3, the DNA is TGTGCCAGCGGCAACAGGGAGAACACTGAAGCTTTCTTT. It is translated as CASGNRENTEAFF.